This TCR beta chain emerged from a study of beta chain features in type 1 diabetes. General study results and limits: Within each of all four CD4+ subsets, Type 1 diabetes patients had TCRB CDR3s that were moderately but significantly shorter. The cDNA sequencing approach could over-represent high-TCR-expressing cells.

The CDR3 has 15 amino acids. V lost 4 bases to trimming and J lost 2 bases, with 13 bases between them. From germline, CDR1 is MNHEY and CDR2 SMNVEV (reference sequence). The study reverse transcribed the entire isolated RNA, so it sequenced expressed TCRB transcripts. Average reads for naive, central memory and regulatory T cell samples were around 4 million. Assay used: immunoSEQ multiplex PCR; TCRdb lists only in-frame clones, some missing. In the table there are 300,000 or so clones, roughly 14% of which are singletons. Details on this clone: Its target is unknown.

What was sequenced was naive CD4+ T cells from blood. The chain carries TRBV27 and TRBJ2-3; D perhaps matches TRBD2 (6 bases). The sequence derives from a woman between 18 and 30 years old with type 1 diabetes. The DNA of the CDR3 is TGTGCCAGCAGTTCCCCCGGGACTTCCACAGATACGCAGTATTTT. Translation gives CASSSPGTSTDTQYF.